This TCR beta chain was recovered during a study of cytomegalovirus exposure and HLA in healthy donors. A multiplex PCR was run with 60 Vbeta primers and 13 Jbeta primers. Generated by immunoSEQ multiplex PCR, the TCRdb table keeps only in-frame clones and is missing some. The sample includes around 180,000 clones, 78% of them seen just once. The CDR3 is 13 residues long. The junction had 2 bases not matched to a gene; V was cut back by 5 bases and J by 5 bases. CDR1 SNHLY and CDR2 FYNNEI come from the germline V gene. This clone was detected only a few times. Its specificity is unknown. Notes on the study in general: A later look showed TCR association rates differing by HLA locus, highest for DRB1 and lowest for HLA-C.

This receptor was identified in a woman in her thirties in good health and CMV-seropositive. The sequenced sample was PBMCs. V gene TRBV2 combines with J gene TRBJ2-2, with 7 nucleotides matching TRBD2. CDR3 loop: CASSREVTGELFF. CDR3 nucleotide sequence: TGTGCCAGCAGTCGGGAGGTTACCGGGGAGCTGTTTTTT.